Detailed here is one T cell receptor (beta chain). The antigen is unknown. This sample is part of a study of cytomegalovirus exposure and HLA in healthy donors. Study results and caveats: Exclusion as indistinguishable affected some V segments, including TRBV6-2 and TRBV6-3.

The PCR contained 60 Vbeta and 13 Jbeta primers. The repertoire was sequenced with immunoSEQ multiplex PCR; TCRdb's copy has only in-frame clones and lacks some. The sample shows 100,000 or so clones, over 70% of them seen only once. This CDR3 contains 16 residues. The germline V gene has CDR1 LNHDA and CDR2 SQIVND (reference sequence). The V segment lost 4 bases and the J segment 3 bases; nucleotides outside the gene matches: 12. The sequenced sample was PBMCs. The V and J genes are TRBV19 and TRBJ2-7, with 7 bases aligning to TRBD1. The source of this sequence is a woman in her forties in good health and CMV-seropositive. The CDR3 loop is CASSTYDRVRGYEQYF. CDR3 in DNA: TGTGCCAGTAGTACCTACGACAGGGTAAGGGGCTACGAGCAGTACTTC.